Detailed here is one T cell receptor beta chain. TCRdb re-processed the PCR reads through MiXCR. Of about 18,000 clones in the sample, about 34% were seen once. The data belong to a study of metastatic and nonmetastatic thyroid tumors. Study details: Thyroid patients, malignant and benign, had repertoires compared across blood and tumor or nodule tissue.

Treatment of any kind had been given to no patient before thyroid surgery. Trimming cost V 3 bases and J 0 bases; bases outside gene matches: 3. Germline V CDR1 and CDR2: SGHRS, YFSETQ. CDR3 length: 14 residues. The sequencing sample was made of tumor tissue. This sequence joins TRBV5-1 and TRBJ2-7, with 7 bases aligning to TRBD1. The receptor's source is a female donor with papillary thyroid cancer or a benign thyroid nodule (not recorded which). Some clones in this sample may be carry-over from other donors' samples. The CDR3 bases are TGCGCCAGCAGCTCGGACAGGACCTCCTACGAGCAGTACTTC. Translation gives CASSSDRTSYEQYF.